This T cell receptor beta chain was profiled in a study of a mutant IDH1 vaccine in newly diagnosed glioma (dated by TCRdb to about 2021). Background on the whole study: Eight vaccinations were administered to patients in weeks 1, 3, 5, 7, 11, 15, 19 and 23, corresponding to visits V03 through V10. Longitudinal TCRB deep sequencing was performed for around 23 treated patients wherever samples were available for exploratory analyses. Of the roughly 32 treated patients, approximately 60% were male and about 40% were female, and a mean age of roughly 41 years was recorded. Prior to enrollment, patients had been given standard therapy consisting of radiotherapy alone, temozolomide alone, or radiochemotherapy with temozolomide, with the combination given to most patients. Peripheral blood was drawn at six visits: V03 (baseline), V05, V07, V10, V12 and V13. Vaccination started 4-6 weeks after radiotherapy alone, or was given together with temozolomide cycles in the groups whose treatment included chemotherapy.

The method behind the library was the immunoSEQ multiplex PCR assay. The hsTCRB Kit was used according to the manufacturer's protocol to amplify rearranged TCR beta chain sequences. TCRB libraries were sequenced on an Illumina MiSeq. From the authors' description of their analysis: The kit vendor's proprietary platform handled demultiplexing, trimming and gene mapping. TCRdb holds this immuneACCESS table with in-frame rearrangements only. Some clones are missing; in checked studies, unresolved V genes explain under half, and the rest has no known cause. V and J calls plus clone size are reproduced from that table; the DNA served to infer D and trimming. The sample yields under 150,000 clones; over 75% were counted once. The ten largest account for approximately 5% of the sample. As concerns this clone: The antigen it recognizes is unknown. Nothing much larger sits one base from this clone, and base qualities are not available.

The research as a whole found: Immune responses induced by the vaccine were seen in around 93% of patients across multiple MHC alleles. Pseudoprogression seemed to be unrelated to changes in the top peripheral T cell clonotypes found by TCRB sequencing. Availability determined which PBMC samples were chosen for TCRB deep sequencing. It was noted by the authors that analyses of patient blood samples could not be reproduced owing to sample limitations.

CDR1 and CDR2 were assigned from the germline V gene (reference sequence) as LNHDA and SQIVND. The CDR3 numbers 14 residues from cysteine through phenylalanine. Only CDR3 DNA is held: 42 bases, read in frame from base 1. Trimming costs V 2 bases and J 4 bases, and their ends lie 12 bases apart. The sample's time point, from its label and the paper: week 11, during vaccination. Each vaccine dose, consisting of 300 ug of a 20-mer mutant IDH1 peptide in Montanide, was administered subcutaneously with topical imiquimod. The donors had newly diagnosed IDH1-mutant astrocytomas of WHO grade 3 or 4 that showed loss of nuclear ATRX. The samples were drawn from NOA16, a multicentre, single-arm, open-label phase I trial in Germany that tested a mutant IDH1 peptide vaccine in humans for the first time. Genomic DNA for TCRB sequencing was extracted from EDTA blood using the DNeasy Blood and Tissue Kit.

The chain was built from TRBV19 and TRBJ2-7; the D region may be TRBD1 or TRBD2, each matching 5 bases equally. This TCR derives from a man aged 40-50 years with glioma. Sequencing was performed on PBMCs, taken from a glioma patient whose treatment included an IDH1 peptide vaccine. This receptor has the CDR3 CASSIRAGTYEQYF. In nucleotides, the sequence is TGTGCCAGTAGTATAAGGGCAGGGACGTACGAGCAGTACTTC.